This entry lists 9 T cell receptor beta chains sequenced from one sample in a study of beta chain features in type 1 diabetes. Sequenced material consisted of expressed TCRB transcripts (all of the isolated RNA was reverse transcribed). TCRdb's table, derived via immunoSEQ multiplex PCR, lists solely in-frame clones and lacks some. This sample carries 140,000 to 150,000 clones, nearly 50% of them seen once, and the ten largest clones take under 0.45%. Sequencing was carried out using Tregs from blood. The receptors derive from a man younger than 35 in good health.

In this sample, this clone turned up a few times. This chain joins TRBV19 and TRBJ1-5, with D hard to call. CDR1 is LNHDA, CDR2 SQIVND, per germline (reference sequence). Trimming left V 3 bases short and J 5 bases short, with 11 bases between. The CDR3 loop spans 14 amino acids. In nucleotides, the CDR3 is TGTGCCAGTAGTATTCTTACGGTCGATCAGCCCCAGCATTTT. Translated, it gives CASSILTVDQPQHF.

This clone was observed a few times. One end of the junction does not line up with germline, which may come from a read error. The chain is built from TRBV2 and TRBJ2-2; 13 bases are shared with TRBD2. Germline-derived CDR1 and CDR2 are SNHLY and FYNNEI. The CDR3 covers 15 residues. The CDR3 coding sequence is TGTGCCAGCACCGGGACTAGCGGGACACGGGGAGCTGTTTTCTTT. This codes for CASTGTSGTRGAVFF.

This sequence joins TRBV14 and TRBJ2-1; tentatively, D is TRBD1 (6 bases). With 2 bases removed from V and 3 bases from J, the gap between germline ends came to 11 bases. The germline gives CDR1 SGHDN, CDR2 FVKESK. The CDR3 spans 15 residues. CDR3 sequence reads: CASSQLTGDYNEQFF. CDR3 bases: TGTGCCAGCAGCCAATTGACAGGCGACTACAATGAGCAGTTCTTC.

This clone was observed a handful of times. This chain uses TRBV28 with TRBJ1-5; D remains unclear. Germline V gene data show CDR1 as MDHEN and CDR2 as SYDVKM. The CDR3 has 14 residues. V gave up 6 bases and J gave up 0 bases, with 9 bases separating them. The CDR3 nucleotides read TGTGCCAGCAGCCCTACGTATAGCAATCAGCCCCAGCATTTT. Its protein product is CASSPTYSNQPQHF. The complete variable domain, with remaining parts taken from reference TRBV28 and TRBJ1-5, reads DVKVTQSSRYLVKRTGEKVFLECVQDMDHENMFWYRQDPGLGLRLIYFSYDVKMKEKGDIPEGYSVSREKKERFSLILESASTNQTSMYLCASSPTYSNQPQHFGDGTRLSIL.

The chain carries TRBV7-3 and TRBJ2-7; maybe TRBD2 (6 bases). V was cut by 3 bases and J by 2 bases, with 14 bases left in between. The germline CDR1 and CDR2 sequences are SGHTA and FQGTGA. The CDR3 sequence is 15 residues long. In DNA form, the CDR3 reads TGTGCCAGCAGCTTTGGGGGAGGAGGGACCTACGAGCAGTACTTC. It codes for CASSFGGGGTYEQYF.

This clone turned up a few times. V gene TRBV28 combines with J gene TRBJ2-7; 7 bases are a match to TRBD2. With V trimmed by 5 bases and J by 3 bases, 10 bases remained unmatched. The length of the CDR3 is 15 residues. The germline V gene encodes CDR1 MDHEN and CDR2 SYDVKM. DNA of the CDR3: TGTGCCAGCAGTCCCCTCATGCGGGGGAGCTACGAGCAGTACTTC. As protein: CASSPLMRGSYEQYF. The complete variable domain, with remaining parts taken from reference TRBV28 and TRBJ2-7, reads DVKVTQSSRYLVKRTGEKVFLECVQDMDHENMFWYRQDPGLGLRLIYFSYDVKMKEKGDIPEGYSVSREKKERFSLILESASTNQTSMYLCASSPLMRGSYEQYFGPGTRLTVT.

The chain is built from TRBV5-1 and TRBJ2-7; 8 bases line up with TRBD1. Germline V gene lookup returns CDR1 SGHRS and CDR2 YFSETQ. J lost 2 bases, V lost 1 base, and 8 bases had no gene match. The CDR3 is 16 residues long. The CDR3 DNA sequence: TGCGCCAGCAGCTTGTTCGGGACAGGTAAACCCTACGAGCAGTACTTC. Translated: CASSLFGTGKPYEQYF.

DNA of the CDR3: TGTGCCAGCAGTCGGACTAGCGGCTATGGCTACACCTTC. Its translation is CASSRTSGYGYTF. V gene TRBV6-1 combines with J gene TRBJ1-2; D is undetermined. Per the germline V gene, CDR1 is MNHNS and CDR2 is SASEGT. The CDR3 length is 13 residues. V dropped 5 bases and J dropped 4 bases, with 11 bases sitting between them.

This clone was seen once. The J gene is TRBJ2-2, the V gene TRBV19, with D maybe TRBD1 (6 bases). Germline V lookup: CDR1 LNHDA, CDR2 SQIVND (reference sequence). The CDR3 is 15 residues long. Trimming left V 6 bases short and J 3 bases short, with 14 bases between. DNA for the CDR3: TGTGCCAGTAGCCAGCAGGGGTCATACACCGGGGAGCTGTTTTTT. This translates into CASSQQGSYTGELFF.